Given below is one TCR beta chain in context. Its antigen remains unidentified. The sample comes from a study of somatic mutations in cytotoxic T cells in rheumatoid arthritis. Study-wide points: CD8+ T-cell clonality did not differ significantly between rheumatoid arthritis patients and age-matched healthy controls.

The ends lost 4 bases at V and 4 bases at J; junction bases unmatched: 12. The CDR3 has 16 residues. Germline loops: CDR1 PRHDT, CDR2 FYEKMQ (reference sequence). Repertoires were generated with immunoSEQ multiplex PCR, while TCRdb's copy carries only in-frame clones and drops some. The data contain fewer than 25,000 clones, approximately 80% of them singletons. The V call is TRBV13, the J call TRBJ2-7; 8 bases agree with TRBD1. This clonotype originated in a woman aged 45-65 years in good health. The sequenced sample consisted of CD8+ T cells sorted from blood. CDR3 protein: CASSSMGRQGRYEQYF. As DNA, the CDR3 is TGTGCCAGCAGCTCAATGGGTCGACAGGGGCGATACGAGCAGTACTTC.